Each of the 24 T cell receptor beta chains below was sequenced from the same sample in a study of blood T cell repertoires in COVID-19 (dated by TCRdb to 2018 to 2021). Libraries were prepared through the immunoSEQ multiplex PCR assay. The immuneACCESS repertoire file appears here via TCRdb, limited to in-frame rearrangements. These files lack a portion of the clones; in checked studies, under half of the deficit traces to unresolved V genes, and the cause of the others is not known. This sample gives approximately 96,000 clones in total; 90% to 95% of them show up just once. 3.5% to 5% of the sample goes to the ten largest clones. Sample: peripheral blood. The receptors come from a human donor with active COVID-19. The donor label of this sample is uncertain.

The CDR3 loop reads CASSPPGQGGKNEQFF. Written as DNA, the CDR3 is TGTGCCAGCAGTCCACCCGGGCAGGGCGGTAAGAATGAGCAGTTCTTC. This chain uses TRBV27 with TRBJ2-1; tentative D call: TRBD1 (5 bases). Trimming removed 5 bases from V and 7 bases from J, with 21 bases in between. The CDR3 has 16 amino acids. Germline V gene sequence: CDR1 MNHEY, CDR2 SMNVEV (reference sequence).

The chain links TRBV7-9 to TRBJ2-7; D might be TRBD2 (6 bases). Deletions cut 4 bases from V and 4 bases from J, with 17 bases between. CDR3 length equals 15 residues. Germline V gene lookup returns CDR1 SEHNR and CDR2 FQNEAQ (reference sequence). The DNA for the CDR3 is TGTGCCAGCAGCTCGGGGGTGGAGGAGGGGTACGAGCAGTACTTC. This gives the protein CASSSGVEEGYEQYF.

This clone was seen a single time. The chain carries TRBV7-9 and TRBJ2-2, with TRBD2 as a possible D gene (5 bases). Trimming pared 5 bases from V and 0 bases from J, leaving 7 bases between. The V gene's germline CDR1 is SEHNR and CDR2 FQNEAQ (reference sequence). The CDR3 is made up of 14 amino acids. This CDR3 reads CASSPDSNTGELFF. In DNA, the CDR3 is TGTGCCAGCAGCCCGGACTCGAACACCGGGGAGCTGTTTTTT.

V is TRBV7-2 and J is TRBJ2-5, with 9 bases lining up with TRBD1. Germline-derived CDR1 and CDR2 are SGHTA and FQGNSA. V dropped 5 bases and J dropped 5; count of bases not matched to a gene: 6. CDR3 length: 14 residues. CDR3 region: CASSPGQGGETQYF. CDR3 in DNA: TGTGCCAGCAGCCCGGGACAGGGAGGCGAGACCCAGTACTTC.

The gene calls are TRBV24-1 and TRBJ2-1, with TRBD1 matching 8 bases. Germline V gene lookup returns CDR1 KGHDR and CDR2 SFDVKD. V dropped 9 bases and J dropped 6; count of bases not matched to a gene: 9. The CDR3 is 14 amino acids. The CDR3 region is CATGGAGGANEQFF. For the CDR3, the DNA is TGTGCCACCGGTGGGGCAGGGGGCGCCAATGAGCAGTTCTTC.

CDR3 nucleotides: TGTGCCAGCAGTTTATCCGGACAGGGGTCCACCGGGGAGCTGTTTTTT. Its translation: CASSLSGQGSTGELFF. The chain links TRBV28 to TRBJ2-2; TRBD1 matches at 9 bases. The V gene end was trimmed by 1 base and the J gene end by 4 bases; junction bases not matched to a gene: 4. This CDR3 has 16 amino acids. Germline V gene sequence: CDR1 MDHEN, CDR2 SYDVKM.

The chain has TRBV5-1 and TRBJ2-1; D unclear. CDR1 SGHRS and CDR2 YFSETQ come from the germline V gene. The length of the CDR3 is 16 residues. V was trimmed by 3 bases and J by 1 base, leaving 14 bases between them. CDR3 DNA sequence: TGCGCCAGCAGCTCCTCTGGCGGTTATTCCTACAATGAGCAGTTCTTC. Its translation: CASSSSGGYSYNEQFF.

This sequence joins TRBV6-6 and TRBJ2-1; D is uncertain. The CDR3 has 14 amino acids. Per the germline V gene, CDR1 is MNHNY and CDR2 is SVGAGI (reference sequence). V dropped 2 bases and J dropped 8 bases, with 13 bases sitting between them. The CDR3 is CASSYAASSDEQFF. The CDR3 coding sequence is TGTGCCAGCAGTTACGCCGCTAGTTCCGATGAGCAGTTCTTC.

This clone was observed once. J is TRBJ1-1 and V is TRBV6-5; possible D gene TRBD1, 6 bases. V lost 6 bases to trimming and J lost 4 bases, with 18 bases between them. In germline, CDR1 is MNHEY, CDR2 SVGAGI. The CDR3 contains 15 residues. The CDR3 reads CASRLVKQGLTEAFF. The CDR3 nucleotides read TGTGCCAGCAGATTGGTTAAACAGGGTCTCACTGAAGCTTTCTTT.

This clone came up once. The rearrangement links TRBV9 to TRBJ2-2; weak D call: TRBD1 (7 bases). CDR1 SGDLS and CDR2 YYNGEE come from the germline V gene. Trimming stripped 6 bases from V and 2 bases from J, with 14 bases between. The CDR3 has 15 amino acids. Written as DNA, the CDR3 is TGTGCCAGCAAGGGGGCTAGCGCCAACACCGGGGAGCTGTTTTTT. This translates into CASKGASANTGELFF.

The CDR3, as DNA: TGTGCCAGCAGCTTAGGACAGGGGGATCTGGACGAGCAGTACTTC. This translates into CASSLGQGDLDEQYF. This chain uses TRBV7-9 with TRBJ2-7; TRBD1 matches at 9 bases. The trim removed 1 base at V and 5 bases at J, leaving 6 bases unmatched. The germline V gene has CDR1 SEHNR and CDR2 FQNEAQ (reference sequence). This CDR3 has 15 residues.

The chain employs TRBV15 and TRBJ1-1; TRBD1 agrees at 8 bases. Germline loops: CDR1 LNHNV, CDR2 YYDKDF (reference sequence). This CDR3 contains 14 residues. V lost 1 base to trimming and J lost 6 bases; unmatched junction nucleotides: 4. The CDR3 protein is CATSRGQGIPEAFF. The CDR3 DNA follows: TGTGCCACCAGCAGAGGACAGGGGATCCCTGAAGCTTTCTTT.

This chain joins TRBV5-1 and TRBJ2-2; 13 bases map to TRBD2. This CDR3 is built from 17 residues. Trimming removed 4 bases from V and 5 bases from J; junction bases left unmatched: 8. Germline CDR1 reads SGHRS; CDR2 reads YFSETQ. The CDR3 is CASSPLAGGPRTGELFF. Here the CDR3 DNA reads TGCGCCAGCAGCCCACTAGCGGGAGGGCCTAGGACCGGGGAGCTGTTTTTT.

V gene TRBV5-6 combines with J gene TRBJ2-1; D unclear. The CDR3 covers 12 residues. The V gene's germline CDR1 is SGHDT and CDR2 YYEEEE. Deletions cut 0 bases from V and 8 bases from J, with 6 bases between. The CDR3 here is CASSLGGDEQFF. Here the CDR3 DNA reads TGTGCCAGCAGCTTGGGCGGAGATGAGCAGTTCTTC. Supplemented by reference TRBV5-6 and TRBJ2-1, the full variable domain reads DAGVTQSPTHLIKTRGQQVTLRCSPKSGHDTVSWYQQALGQGPQFIFQYYEEEERQRGNFPDRFSGHQFPNYSSELNVNALLLGDSALYLCASSLGGDEQFFGPGTRLTVL.

CDR3 sequence (DNA): TGTGCCAGCAGTCCCCCGGGGCGGGGGATTAACAATGAGCAGTTCTTC. Its protein product is CASSPPGRGINNEQFF. The chain has TRBV28 and TRBJ2-1; 7 bases line up with TRBD2. The CDR3 is 16 residues long. Trimming took 5 bases from V and 5 from J; bases not matched to a gene: 12. Per the germline V gene, CDR1 is MDHEN and CDR2 is SYDVKM.

The chain's CDR3 is CSVNPQGAYYGYTF. CDR3 nucleotide sequence: TGCAGCGTCAACCCCCAGGGGGCCTACTATGGCTACACCTTC. V and J are TRBV29-1 and TRBJ1-2; 8 bases are a match to TRBD1. The length of the CDR3 is 14 residues. Germline-derived CDR1 and CDR2 are SQVTM and ANQGSEA. V lost 6 bases to trimming and J lost 3 bases; unmatched junction nucleotides: 9.

The chain links TRBV4-3 to TRBJ2-7, with 10 positions matching TRBD2. V was clipped by 0 bases and J by 6 bases; unmatched bases: 8. Germline CDR1 reads LGHNA; CDR2 reads YSLEER. The CDR3 totals 16 residues. CDR3 nucleotides: TGCGCCAGCAGCCAAGAGGCTAGCGGGAGAAGCTTCGAGCAGTACTTC. Amino acid sequence: CASSQEASGRSFEQYF.

V gene TRBV6-2 or TRBV6-3 combines with J gene TRBJ2-5; 8 bases map to TRBD2. In germline, CDR1 is MNHEY, CDR2 SVGEGT. The CDR3 is made up of 18 amino acids. The V gene end was trimmed by 5 bases and the J gene end by 4 bases; junction bases not matched to a gene: 18. DNA of the CDR3: TGTGCCAGCAGTCCCGGATATTCCGTGGGGACTAGTGGAGAGACCCAGTACTTC. This codes for CASSPGYSVGTSGETQYF.

The gene calls are TRBV19 and TRBJ2-1; D perhaps matches TRBD2 (6 bases). Germline V lookup: CDR1 LNHDA, CDR2 SQIVND (reference sequence). The CDR3 contains 14 residues. Trimming pared 11 bases from V and 9 bases from J, leaving 23 bases between. The CDR3 region has the DNA TGTGCCCCTAGGAGGGGTAGGCTAGCAGGTGAGCAGTTCTTC. Amino acid sequence: CAPRRGRLAGEQFF.

This chain joins TRBV13 and TRBJ2-1, with TRBD2 matching over 10 bases. This CDR3 region has 17 residues. Unmatched junction bases numbered 6, after V lost 4 bases and J lost 0 bases. The V gene's germline CDR1 is PRHDT and CDR2 FYEKMQ (reference sequence). CDR3 bases: TGTGCCAGCAGCTCAAATAGCGGGGGGATCTCCTACAATGAGCAGTTCTTC. This sequence encodes CASSSNSGGISYNEQFF. The full variable domain, rest sourced from reference TRBV13 and TRBJ2-1, is AAGVIQSPRHLIKEKRETATLKCYPIPRHDTVYWYQQGPGQDPQFLISFYEKMQSDKGSIPDRFSAQQFSDYHSELNMSSLELGDSALYFCASSSNSGGISYNEQFFGPGTRLTVL.

The J gene is TRBJ1-1, the V gene TRBV10-3, with D possibly being TRBD1 (6 bases). This CDR3 is 14 amino acids long. In germline, CDR1 is ENHRY, CDR2 SYGVKD. V was trimmed by 7 bases and J by 1 base, leaving 13 bases between them. CDR3 DNA: TGTGCCATCACCGAACAGGGCGGGAACACTGAAGCTTTCTTT. It codes for CAITEQGGNTEAFF.

The chain uses TRBV6-5 and TRBJ2-5; a weak D match, TRBD2 (6 bases). The V end lost 6 bases, the J end lost 3 bases, and 11 bases lay between the germline ends. Looked up from germline, CDR1 is MNHEY and CDR2 is SVGAGI. The CDR3 totals 13 residues. CDR3 coding DNA: TGTGCCAGCAGAGGAGGGATTAAAGAGACCCAGTACTTC. Translated: CASRGGIKETQYF.

The J gene is TRBJ2-2, the V gene TRBV5-1; 9 bases are a match to TRBD2. The ends lost 0 bases at V and 5 bases at J; junction bases unmatched: 2. This CDR3 is 15 amino acids long. The V gene's germline CDR1 is SGHRS and CDR2 YFSETQ. CDR3 sequence: CASSLGLAGTGELFF. The CDR3 DNA follows: TGCGCCAGCAGCTTGGGCCTAGCGGGAACCGGGGAGCTGTTTTTT.

This rearrangement joins TRBV7-8 to TRBJ1-3; D gene ambiguous. CDR3 length: 14 amino acids. Deletions cut 5 bases from V and 4 bases from J, with 12 bases between. The germline gives CDR1 SGHVS, CDR2 FQNEAQ. Here the CDR3 reads CASSQTSPGNTIYF. CDR3 sequence (DNA): TGTGCCAGCAGCCAGACATCTCCGGGAAACACCATATATTTT.